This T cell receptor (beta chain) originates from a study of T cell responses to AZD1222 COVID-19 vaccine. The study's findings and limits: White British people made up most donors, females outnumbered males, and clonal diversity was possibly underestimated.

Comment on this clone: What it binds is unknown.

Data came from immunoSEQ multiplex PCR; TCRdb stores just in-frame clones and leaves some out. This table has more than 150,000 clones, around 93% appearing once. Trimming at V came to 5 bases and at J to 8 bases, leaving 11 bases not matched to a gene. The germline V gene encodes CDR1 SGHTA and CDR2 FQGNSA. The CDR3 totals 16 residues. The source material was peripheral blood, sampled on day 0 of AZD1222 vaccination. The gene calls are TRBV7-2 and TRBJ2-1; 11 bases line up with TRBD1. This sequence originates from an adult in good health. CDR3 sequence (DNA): TGTGCCAGCAGCACCTGGACAGGGGGCTCCTGGGATGAGCAGTTCTTC. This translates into CASSTWTGGSWDEQFF.